This T cell receptor (beta chain) was captured by sequencing in a study of blood T cell repertoires in COVID-19. Clones were read by immunoSEQ multiplex PCR, and TCRdb kept only the in-frame ones, dropping some. Of around 62,000 clones listed, more than 75% are singletons. The CDR3 has 15 amino acids. Trimming removed 1 base at V and 5 bases at J, with 14 bases between. Germline V gene lookup returns CDR1 SEHNR and CDR2 FQNEAQ (reference sequence). The receptor comes from a woman in her thirties or forties who had recovered from COVID-19. J is TRBJ1-1 and V is TRBV7-9; D remains unclear. Sequenced input: PBMCs or T cells enriched from blood (not recorded which). DNA of the CDR3: TGTGCCAGCAGCTTAGAGGTCATGGGGAGGACTGAAGCTTTCTTT. Protein: CASSLEVMGRTEAFF.